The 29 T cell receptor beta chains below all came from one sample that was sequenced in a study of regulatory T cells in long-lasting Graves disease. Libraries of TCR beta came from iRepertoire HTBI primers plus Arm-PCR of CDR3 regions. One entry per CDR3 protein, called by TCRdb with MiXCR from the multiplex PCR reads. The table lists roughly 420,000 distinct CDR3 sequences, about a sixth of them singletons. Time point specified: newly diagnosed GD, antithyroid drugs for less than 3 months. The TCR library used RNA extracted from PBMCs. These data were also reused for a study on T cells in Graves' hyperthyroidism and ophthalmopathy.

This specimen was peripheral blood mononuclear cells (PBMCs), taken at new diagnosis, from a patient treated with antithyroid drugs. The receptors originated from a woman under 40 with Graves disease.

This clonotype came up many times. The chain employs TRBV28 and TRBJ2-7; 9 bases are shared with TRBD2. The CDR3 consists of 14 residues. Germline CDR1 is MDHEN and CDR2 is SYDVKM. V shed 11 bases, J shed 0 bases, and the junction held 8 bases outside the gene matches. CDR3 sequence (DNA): TGTGCCTGGTCAGCGGGAGGCCCCTCCTACGAGCAGTACTTC. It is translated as CAWSAGGPSYEQYF. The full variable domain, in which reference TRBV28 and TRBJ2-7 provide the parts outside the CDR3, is DVKVTQSSRYLVKRTGEKVFLECVQDMDHENMFWYRQDPGLGLRLIYFSYDVKMKEKGDIPEGYSVSREKKERFSLILESASTNQTSMYLCAWSAGGPSYEQYFGPGTRLTVT.

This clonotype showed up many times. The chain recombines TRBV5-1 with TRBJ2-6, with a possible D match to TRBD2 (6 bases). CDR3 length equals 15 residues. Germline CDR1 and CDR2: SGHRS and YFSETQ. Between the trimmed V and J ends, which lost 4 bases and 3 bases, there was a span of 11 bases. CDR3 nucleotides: TGCGCCAGCAGCGCCGCGGGGAATGGGGCCAACGTCCTGACTTTC. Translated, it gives CASSAAGNGANVLTF.

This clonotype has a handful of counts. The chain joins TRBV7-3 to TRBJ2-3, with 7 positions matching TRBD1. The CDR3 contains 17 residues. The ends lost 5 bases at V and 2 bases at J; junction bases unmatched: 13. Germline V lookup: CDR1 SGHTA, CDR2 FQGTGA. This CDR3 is CASSLAPETGSTDTQYF. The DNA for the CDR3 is TGTGCCAGCAGCCTAGCCCCGGAGACAGGGTCCACAGATACGCAGTATTTT.

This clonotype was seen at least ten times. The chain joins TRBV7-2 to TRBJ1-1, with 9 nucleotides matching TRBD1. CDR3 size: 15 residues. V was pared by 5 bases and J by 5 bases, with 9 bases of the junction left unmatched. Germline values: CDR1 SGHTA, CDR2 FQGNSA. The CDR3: CASSVTGGQETEAFF. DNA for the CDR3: TGTGCCAGCAGCGTTACAGGGGGCCAGGAGACTGAAGCTTTCTTT.

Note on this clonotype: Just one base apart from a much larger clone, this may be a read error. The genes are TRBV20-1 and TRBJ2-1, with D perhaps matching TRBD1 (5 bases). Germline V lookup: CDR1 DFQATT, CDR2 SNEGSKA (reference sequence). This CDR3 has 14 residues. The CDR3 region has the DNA TGCAGTGCTAGACAGGGCCGTTCCTACAATGAGCGGTTCTTC. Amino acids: CSARQGRSYNERFF.

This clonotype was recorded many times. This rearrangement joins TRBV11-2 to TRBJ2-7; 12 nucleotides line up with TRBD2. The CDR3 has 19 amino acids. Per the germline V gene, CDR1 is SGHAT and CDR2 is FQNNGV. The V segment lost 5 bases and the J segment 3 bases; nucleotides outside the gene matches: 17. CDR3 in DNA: TGTGCCAGCAGCCAAGACCTGCTAGCGGGAGGGCTGGGGAACTACGAGCAGTACTTC. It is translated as CASSQDLLAGGLGNYEQYF.

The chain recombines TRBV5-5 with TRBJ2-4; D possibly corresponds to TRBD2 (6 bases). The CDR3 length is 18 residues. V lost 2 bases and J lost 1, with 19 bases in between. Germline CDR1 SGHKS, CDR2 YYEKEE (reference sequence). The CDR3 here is CASSFILPGVAAKNIQYF. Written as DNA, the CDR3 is TGTGCCAGCAGCTTTATCCTGCCGGGGGTGGCGGCCAAAAACATTCAGTACTTC.

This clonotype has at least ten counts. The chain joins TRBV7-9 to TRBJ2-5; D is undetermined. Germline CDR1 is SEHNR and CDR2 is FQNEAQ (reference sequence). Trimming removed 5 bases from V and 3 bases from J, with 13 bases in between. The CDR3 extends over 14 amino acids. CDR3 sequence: CASSLGPSKETQYF. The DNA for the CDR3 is TGTGCCAGCAGCCTCGGACCCTCGAAAGAGACCCAGTACTTC.

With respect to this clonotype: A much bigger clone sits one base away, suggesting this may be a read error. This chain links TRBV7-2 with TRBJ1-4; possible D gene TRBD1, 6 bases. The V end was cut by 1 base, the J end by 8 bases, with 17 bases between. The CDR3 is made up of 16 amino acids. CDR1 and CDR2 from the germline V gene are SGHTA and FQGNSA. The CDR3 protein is CTSSLGIGGLGEKLFF. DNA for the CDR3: TGTACCAGCAGCTTAGGGATCGGGGGCTTGGGGGAAAAACTGTTTTTT. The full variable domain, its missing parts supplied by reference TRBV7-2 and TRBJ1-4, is GAGVSQSPSNKVTEKGKDVELRCDPISGHTALYWYRQSLGQGLEFLIYFQGNSAPDKSGLPSDRFSAERTGGSVSTLTIQRTQQEDSAVYLCTSSLGIGGLGEKLFFGSGTQLSVL.

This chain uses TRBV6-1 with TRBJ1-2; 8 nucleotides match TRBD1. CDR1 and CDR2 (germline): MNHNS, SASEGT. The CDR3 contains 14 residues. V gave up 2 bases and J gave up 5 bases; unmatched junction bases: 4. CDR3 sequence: CASSESRQGYGYTF. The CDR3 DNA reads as TGTGCCAGCAGTGAAAGCCGACAGGGGTATGGCTACACCTTC.

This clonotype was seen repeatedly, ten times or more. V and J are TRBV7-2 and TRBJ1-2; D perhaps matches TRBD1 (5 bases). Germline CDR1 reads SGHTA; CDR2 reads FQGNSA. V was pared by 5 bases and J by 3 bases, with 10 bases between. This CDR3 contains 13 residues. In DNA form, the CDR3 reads TGTGCCAGCAGCGTCGGACAAGACTATGGCTACACCTTC. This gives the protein CASSVGQDYGYTF.

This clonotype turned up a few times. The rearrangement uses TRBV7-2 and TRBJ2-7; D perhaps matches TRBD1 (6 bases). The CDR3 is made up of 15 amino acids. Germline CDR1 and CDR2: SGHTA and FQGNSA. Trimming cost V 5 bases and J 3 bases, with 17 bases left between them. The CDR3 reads CASSPRSGAFYEQYF. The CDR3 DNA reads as TGTGCCAGCAGCCCCCGATCAGGGGCCTTCTACGAGCAGTACTTC.

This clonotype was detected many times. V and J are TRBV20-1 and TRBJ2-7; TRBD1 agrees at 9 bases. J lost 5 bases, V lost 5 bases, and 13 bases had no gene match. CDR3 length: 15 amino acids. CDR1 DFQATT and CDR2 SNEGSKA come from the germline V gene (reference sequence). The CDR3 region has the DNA TGCAGTGCTGGCCCCGGGACAGGGTCCCGGGACGAGCAGTACTTC. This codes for CSAGPGTGSRDEQYF.

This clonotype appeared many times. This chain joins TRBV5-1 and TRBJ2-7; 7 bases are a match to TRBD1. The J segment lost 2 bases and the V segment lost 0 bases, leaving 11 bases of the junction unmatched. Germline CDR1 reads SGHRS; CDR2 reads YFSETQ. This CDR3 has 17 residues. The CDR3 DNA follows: TGCGCCAGCAGCTTGGGACAGGGCCCGATGCAGGCCTACGAGCAGTACTTC. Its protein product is CASSLGQGPMQAYEQYF.

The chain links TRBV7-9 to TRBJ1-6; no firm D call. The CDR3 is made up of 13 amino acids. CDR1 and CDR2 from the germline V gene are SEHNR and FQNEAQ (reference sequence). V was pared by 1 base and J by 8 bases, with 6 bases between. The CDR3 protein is CASSLVGYSPLHF. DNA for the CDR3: TGTGCCAGCAGCTTAGTGGGGTATTCACCCCTCCACTTT.

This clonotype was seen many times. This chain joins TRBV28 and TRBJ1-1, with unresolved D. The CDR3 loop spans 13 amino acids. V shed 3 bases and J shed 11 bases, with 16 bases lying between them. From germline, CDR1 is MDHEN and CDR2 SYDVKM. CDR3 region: CASSFGERGIAFF. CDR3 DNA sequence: TGTGCCAGCAGTTTTGGAGAGCGGGGAATCGCTTTCTTT.

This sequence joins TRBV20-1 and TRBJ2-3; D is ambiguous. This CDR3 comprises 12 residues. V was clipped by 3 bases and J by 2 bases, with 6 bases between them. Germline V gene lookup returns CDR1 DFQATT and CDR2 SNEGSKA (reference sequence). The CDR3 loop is CSASLFTDTQYF. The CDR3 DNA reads TGCAGTGCTAGCCTCTTCACAGATACGCAGTATTTT.

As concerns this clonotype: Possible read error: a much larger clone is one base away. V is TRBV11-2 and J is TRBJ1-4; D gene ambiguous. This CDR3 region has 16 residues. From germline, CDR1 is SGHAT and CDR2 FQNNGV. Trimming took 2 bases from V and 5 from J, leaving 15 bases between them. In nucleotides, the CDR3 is TGTGCCAGCAGCTTAATAGTTAGCGGTCAAAATGAAAAACTGTTTTTT. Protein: CASSLIVSGQNEKLFF.

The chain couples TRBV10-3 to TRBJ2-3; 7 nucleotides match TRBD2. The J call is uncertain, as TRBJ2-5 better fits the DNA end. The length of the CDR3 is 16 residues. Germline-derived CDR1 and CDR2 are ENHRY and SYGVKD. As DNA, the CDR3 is TGTGCCATCAGTGAGGGCGTCTGGGAGGGTCCGGGGACCCAGTACTTC. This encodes CAISEGVWEGPGTQYF.

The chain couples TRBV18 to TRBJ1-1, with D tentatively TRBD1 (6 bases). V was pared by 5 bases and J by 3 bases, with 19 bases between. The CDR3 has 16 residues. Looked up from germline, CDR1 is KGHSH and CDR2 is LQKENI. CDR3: CASSTRKQGGHTEAFF. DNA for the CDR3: TGTGCCAGCTCAACACGAAAACAGGGAGGTCACACTGAAGCTTTCTTT.

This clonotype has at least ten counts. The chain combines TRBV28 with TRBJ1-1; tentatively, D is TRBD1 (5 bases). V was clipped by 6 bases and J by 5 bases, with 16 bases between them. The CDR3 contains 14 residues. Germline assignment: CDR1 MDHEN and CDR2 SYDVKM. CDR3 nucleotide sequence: TGTGCCAGCAGCCGTCTTGGGACTGTGACTGAAGCTTTCTTT. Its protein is CASSRLGTVTEAFF.

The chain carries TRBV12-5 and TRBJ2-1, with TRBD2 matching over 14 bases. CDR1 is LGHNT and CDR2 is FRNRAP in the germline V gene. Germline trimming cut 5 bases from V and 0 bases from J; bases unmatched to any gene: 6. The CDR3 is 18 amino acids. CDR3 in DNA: TGTGCTAGTGGTCCGGGACTAGCGGGAGTTAGCTCCTACAATGAGCAGTTCTTC. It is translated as CASGPGLAGVSSYNEQFF.

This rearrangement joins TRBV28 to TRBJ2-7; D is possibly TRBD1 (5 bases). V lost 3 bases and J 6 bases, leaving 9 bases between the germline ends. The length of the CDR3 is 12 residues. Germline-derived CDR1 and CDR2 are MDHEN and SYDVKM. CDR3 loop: CASSFAGFEQYF. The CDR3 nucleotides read TGTGCCAGCAGTTTTGCAGGGTTCGAGCAGTACTTC.

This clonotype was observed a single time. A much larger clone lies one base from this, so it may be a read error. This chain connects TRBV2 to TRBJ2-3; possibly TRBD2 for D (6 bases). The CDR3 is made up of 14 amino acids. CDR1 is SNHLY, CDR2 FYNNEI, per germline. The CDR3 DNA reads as TGTGCCATCAGTGATAGAGCAGGAGGGGATACGCAGTATTTT. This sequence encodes CAISDRAGGDTQYF.

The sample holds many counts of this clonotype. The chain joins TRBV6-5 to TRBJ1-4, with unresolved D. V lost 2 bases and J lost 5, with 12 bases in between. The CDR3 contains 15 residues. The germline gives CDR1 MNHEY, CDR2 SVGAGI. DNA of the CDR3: TGTGCCAGCAGTTACGCGGCCCCTGGAAATGAAAAACTGTTTTTT. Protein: CASSYAAPGNEKLFF.

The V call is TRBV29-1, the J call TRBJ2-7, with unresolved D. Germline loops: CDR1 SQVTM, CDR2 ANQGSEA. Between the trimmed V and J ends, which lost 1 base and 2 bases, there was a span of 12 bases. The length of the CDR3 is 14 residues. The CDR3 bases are TGCAGCGTTGAAGCTGAATCCCCAACCTACGAGCAGTACTTC. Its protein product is CSVEAESPTYEQYF.

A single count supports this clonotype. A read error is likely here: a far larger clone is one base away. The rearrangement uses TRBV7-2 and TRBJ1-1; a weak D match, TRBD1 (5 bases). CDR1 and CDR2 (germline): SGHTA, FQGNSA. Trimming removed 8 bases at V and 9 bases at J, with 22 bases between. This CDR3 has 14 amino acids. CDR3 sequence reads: CASLGLSDGGKAFF. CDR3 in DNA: TGTGCCAGCCTCGGACTGAGTGACGGGGGAAAAGCTTTCTTT. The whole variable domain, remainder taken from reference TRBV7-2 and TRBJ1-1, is GAGVSQSPSNKVTEKGKDVELRCDPISGHTALYWYRQSLGQGLEFLIYFQGNSAPDKSGLPSDRFSAERTGGSVSTLTIQRTQQEDSAVYLCASLGLSDGGKAFFGQGTRLTVV.

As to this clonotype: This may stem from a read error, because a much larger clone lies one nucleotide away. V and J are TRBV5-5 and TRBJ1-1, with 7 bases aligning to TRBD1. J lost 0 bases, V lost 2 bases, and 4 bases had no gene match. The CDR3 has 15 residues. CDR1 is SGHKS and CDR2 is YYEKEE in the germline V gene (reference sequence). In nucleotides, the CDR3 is TGTGCCAGCAGCTTTTCGGGACAGATGAACACTGAAGCTTTCTTT. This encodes CASSFSGQMNTEAFF.

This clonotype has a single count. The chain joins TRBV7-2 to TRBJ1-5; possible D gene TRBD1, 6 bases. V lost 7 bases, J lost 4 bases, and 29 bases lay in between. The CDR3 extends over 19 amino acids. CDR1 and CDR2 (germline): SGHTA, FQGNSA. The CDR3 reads CASMAGPRDIWLPNQPQHF. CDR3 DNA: TGTGCCAGCATGGCCGGACCCCGGGACATATGGCTTCCTAATCAGCCCCAGCATTTT.